This T cell receptor (beta chain) came from a study of identical twins. Study-wide points: Beta out-of-frame sequences showed weaker excess twin sharing. There was more out-of-frame TCR alpha sharing in monozygotic twins than models estimated.

The CDR3 extends over 14 amino acids. Trimming left V 6 bases short and J 5 bases short, with 17 bases between. CDR1 and CDR2 from the germline V gene are SQVTM and ANQGSEA. This clonotype was observed a handful of times. Its antigen is undetermined. Template switching added a universal primer site, and cDNA bore unique molecular identifiers. TCRdb reprocessed the 5' RACE reads via MiXCR and lists one record per CDR3 protein. Of some 1,600,000 distinct CDR3 sequences in the sample, less than 35% were seen once. This rearrangement joins TRBV29-1 to TRBJ2-1; D not resolved. The TCR was taken from a newborn girl in good health. The sequenced material came from cord blood. DNA of the CDR3: TGCAGCGTCCCCCCAGAGGAGTGGAACAATGAGCAGTTCTTC. This codes for CSVPPEEWNNEQFF.